The clone carrying this T cell receptor beta chain was seen a single time. Some clones are missing from TCRdb's copy, which holds only in-frame ones; the method was immunoSEQ multiplex PCR. The sample carries some 22,000 clones, around 84% recorded once. The record originates from a study of control samples from healthy donors and cancer patients. The specimen was PBMCs. The sequence derives from a man between 60 and 75 years old with colorectal cancer.

The CDR3 protein is CASSRTGGSYGYTF. The DNA of the CDR3 is TGTGCCAGCAGTCGGACAGGGGGCAGCTATGGCTACACCTTC. This sequence joins TRBV6-4 and TRBJ1-2; 11 bases agree with TRBD1. The CDR3 is made up of 14 amino acids. Germline assignment: CDR1 MRHNA and CDR2 SNTAGT. Losses at the gene ends were 5 bases for V and 4 bases for J; bases not matched to a gene: 3.